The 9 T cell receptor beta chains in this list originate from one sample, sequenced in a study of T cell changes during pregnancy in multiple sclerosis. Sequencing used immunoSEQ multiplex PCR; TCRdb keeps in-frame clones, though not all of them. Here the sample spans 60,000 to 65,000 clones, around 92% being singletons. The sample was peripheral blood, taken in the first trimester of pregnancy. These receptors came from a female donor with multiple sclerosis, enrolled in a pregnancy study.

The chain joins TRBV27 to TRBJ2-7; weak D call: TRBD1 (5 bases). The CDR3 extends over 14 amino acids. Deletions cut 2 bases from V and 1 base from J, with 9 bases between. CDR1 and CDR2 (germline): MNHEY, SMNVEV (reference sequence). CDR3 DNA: TGTGCCAGCAGTTTAGGGGCCAATTCCTACGAGCAGTACTTC. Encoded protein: CASSLGANSYEQYF.

CDR3 loop: CASSFGQGDQETQYF. CDR3 DNA: TGTGCCAGCAGCTTTGGGCAGGGGGACCAAGAGACCCAGTACTTC. The V and J genes are TRBV7-9 and TRBJ2-5, with 7 bases matching TRBD1. Germline V gene lookup returns CDR1 SEHNR and CDR2 FQNEAQ (reference sequence). V dropped 3 bases and J dropped 0; count of bases not matched to a gene: 4. There are 15 residues in the CDR3.

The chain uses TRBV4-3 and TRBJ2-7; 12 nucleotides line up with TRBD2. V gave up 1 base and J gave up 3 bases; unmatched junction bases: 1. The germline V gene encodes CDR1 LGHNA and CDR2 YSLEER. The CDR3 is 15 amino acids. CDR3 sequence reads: CASSQGLAGDYEQYF. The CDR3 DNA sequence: TGCGCCAGCAGCCAAGGACTAGCGGGGGACTACGAGCAGTACTTC.

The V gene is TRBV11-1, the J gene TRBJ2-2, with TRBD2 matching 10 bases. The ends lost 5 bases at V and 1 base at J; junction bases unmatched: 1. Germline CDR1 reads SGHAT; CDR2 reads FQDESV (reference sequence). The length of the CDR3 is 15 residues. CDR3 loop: CASSRTSGNTGELFF. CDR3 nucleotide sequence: TGTGCCAGCAGCCGGACTAGCGGGAACACCGGGGAGCTGTTTTTT.

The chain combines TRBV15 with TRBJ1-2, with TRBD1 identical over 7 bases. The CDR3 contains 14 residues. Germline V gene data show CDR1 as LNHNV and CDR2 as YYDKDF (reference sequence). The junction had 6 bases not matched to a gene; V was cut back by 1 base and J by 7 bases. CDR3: CATSRAGTAVGYTF. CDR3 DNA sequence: TGTGCCACCAGCAGAGCCGGGACAGCGGTTGGCTACACCTTC.

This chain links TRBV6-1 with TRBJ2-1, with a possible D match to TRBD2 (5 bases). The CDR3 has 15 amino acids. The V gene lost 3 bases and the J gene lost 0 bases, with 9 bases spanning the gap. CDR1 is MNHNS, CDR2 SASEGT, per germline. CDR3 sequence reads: CASSESGGSYNEQFF. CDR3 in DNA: TGTGCCAGCAGTGAGAGCGGCGGCTCCTACAATGAGCAGTTCTTC.

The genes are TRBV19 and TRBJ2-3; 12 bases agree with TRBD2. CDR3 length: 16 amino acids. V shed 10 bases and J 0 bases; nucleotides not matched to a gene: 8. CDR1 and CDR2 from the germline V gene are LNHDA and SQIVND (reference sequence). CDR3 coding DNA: TGTGCCACCCGGGCTAGCGGGAGGGGTAGCACAGATACGCAGTATTTT. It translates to CATRASGRGSTDTQYF.

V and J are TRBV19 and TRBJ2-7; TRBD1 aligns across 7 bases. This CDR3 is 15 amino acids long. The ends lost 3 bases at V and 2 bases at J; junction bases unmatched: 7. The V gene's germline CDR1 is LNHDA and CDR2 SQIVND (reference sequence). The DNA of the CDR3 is TGTGCCAGTAGTATGGACCCGGGACAGCCCTACGAGCAGTACTTC. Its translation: CASSMDPGQPYEQYF. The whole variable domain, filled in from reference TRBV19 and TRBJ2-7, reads DGGITQSPKYLFRKEGQNVTLSCEQNLNHDAMYWYRQDPGQGLRLIYYSQIVNDFQKGDIAEGYSVSREKKESFPLTVTSAQKNPTAFYLCASSMDPGQPYEQYFGPGTRLTVT.

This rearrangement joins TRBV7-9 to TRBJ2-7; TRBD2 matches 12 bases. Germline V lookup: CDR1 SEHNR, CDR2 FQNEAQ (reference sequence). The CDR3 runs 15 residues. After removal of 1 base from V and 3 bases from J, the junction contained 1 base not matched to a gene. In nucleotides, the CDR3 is TGTGCCAGCAGCTTAGGACTAGCGGGAGTCTACGAGCAGTACTTC. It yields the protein CASSLGLAGVYEQYF. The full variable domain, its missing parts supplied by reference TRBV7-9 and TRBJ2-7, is DTGVSQNPRHKITKRGQNVTFRCDPISEHNRLYWYRQTLGQGPEFLTYFQNEAQLEKSRLLSDRFSAERPKGSFSTLEIQRTEQGDSAMYLCASSLGLAGVYEQYFGPGTRLTVT.